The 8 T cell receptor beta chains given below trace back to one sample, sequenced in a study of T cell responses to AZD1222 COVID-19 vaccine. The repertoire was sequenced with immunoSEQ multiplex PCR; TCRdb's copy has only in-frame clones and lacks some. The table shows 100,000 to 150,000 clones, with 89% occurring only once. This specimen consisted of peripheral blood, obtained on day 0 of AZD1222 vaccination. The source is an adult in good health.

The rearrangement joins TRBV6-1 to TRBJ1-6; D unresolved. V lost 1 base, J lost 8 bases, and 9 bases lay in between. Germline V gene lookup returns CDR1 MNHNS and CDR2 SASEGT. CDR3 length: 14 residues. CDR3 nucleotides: TGTGCCAGCAGTGAAGAGCTTTGGGATTCACCCCTCCACTTT. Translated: CASSEELWDSPLHF.

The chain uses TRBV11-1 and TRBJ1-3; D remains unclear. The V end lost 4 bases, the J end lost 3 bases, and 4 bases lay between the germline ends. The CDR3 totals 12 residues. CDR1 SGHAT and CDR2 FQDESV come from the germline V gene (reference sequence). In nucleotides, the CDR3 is TGTGCCAGCAGCTGGGGTGGAAACACCATATATTTT. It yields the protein CASSWGGNTIYF. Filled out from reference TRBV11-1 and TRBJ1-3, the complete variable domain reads EAEVAQSPRYKITEKSQAVAFWCDPISGHATLYWYRQILGQGPELLVQFQDESVVDDSQLPKDRFSAERLKGVDSTLKIQPAELGDSAMYLCASSWGGNTIYFGEGSWLTVV.

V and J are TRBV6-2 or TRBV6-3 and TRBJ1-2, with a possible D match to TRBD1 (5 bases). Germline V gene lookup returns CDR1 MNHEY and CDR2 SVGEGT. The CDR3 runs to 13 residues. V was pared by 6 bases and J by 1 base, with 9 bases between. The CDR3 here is CASSADSNYGYTF. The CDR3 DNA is TGTGCCAGCAGCGCCGACAGTAACTATGGCTACACCTTC.

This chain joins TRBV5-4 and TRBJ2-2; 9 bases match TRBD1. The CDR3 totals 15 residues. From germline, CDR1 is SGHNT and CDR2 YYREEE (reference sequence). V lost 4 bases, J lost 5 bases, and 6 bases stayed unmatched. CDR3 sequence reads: CASSPGTGRTGELFF. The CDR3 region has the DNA TGTGCCAGCAGCCCTGGGACAGGGCGAACCGGGGAGCTGTTTTTT.

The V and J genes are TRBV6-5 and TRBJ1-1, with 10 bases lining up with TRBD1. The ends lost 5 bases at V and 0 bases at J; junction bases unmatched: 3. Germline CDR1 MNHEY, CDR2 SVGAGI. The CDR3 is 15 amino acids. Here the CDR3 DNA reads TGTGCCAGCAGTCCGGGACAGGGGCTGAACACTGAAGCTTTCTTT. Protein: CASSPGQGLNTEAFF.

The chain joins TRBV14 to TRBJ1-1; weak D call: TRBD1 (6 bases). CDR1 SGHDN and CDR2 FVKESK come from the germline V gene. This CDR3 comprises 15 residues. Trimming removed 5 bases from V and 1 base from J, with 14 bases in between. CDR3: CASSGGGTANTEAFF. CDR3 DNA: TGTGCCAGCAGCGGAGGGGGGACGGCGAACACTGAAGCTTTCTTT.

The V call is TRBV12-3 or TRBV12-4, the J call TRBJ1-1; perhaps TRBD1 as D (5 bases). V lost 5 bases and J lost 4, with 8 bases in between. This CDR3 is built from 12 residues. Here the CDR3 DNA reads TGTGCCAGCAGTGGGGGGGTCACTGAAGCTTTCTTT. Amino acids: CASSGGVTEAFF.

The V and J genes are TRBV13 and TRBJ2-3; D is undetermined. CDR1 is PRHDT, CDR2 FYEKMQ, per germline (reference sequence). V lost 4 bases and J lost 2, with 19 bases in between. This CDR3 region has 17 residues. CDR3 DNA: TGTGCCAGCAGCTCTGATGTGACCCACAAGGACACAGATACGCAGTATTTT. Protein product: CASSSDVTHKDTDTQYF.